This T cell receptor (beta chain) was identified during a study of naive and memory T cell subsets. An equimolar mix of two oligonucleotides served as the beta constant-region primer for TRBC1 and TRBC2. Four rounds of PCR amplified the ligated cDNA using nested alpha and beta constant-region primers plus SP2. MiXCR, applied by TCRdb to the UMI-ligation and nested PCR reads, yields one record per CDR3 protein. The top ten hold more than 50% of the sample, which has 10,000 or so distinct CDR3 sequences, 4.5% to 7% seen once. Germline loops: CDR1 DFQATT, CDR2 SNEGSKA (reference sequence). The CDR3 spans 14 residues. Unmatched junction bases numbered 13, after V lost 6 bases and J lost 6 bases. The table lists this clonotype with many counts.

The J gene is TRBJ1-1, the V gene TRBV20-1; 7 nucleotides match TRBD1. What was sequenced was CD4+ TEMRA cells from blood. Subset indicated: effector memory re-expressing CD45RA, CD45RA+ CD27-. The source is a human donor in good health. CDR3 sequence reads: CSANPRTGGPEAFF. The CDR3 bases are TGCAGTGCCAACCCTCGGACAGGCGGGCCTGAAGCTTTCTTT.